This TCR beta chain was found in a study of blood T cell repertoires in COVID-19. Study-wide background: The United States, Italy and Spain were the sources of the acute and convalescent COVID-19 samples. Sources were T cells, B-cell-depleted T cells, or PBMCs; the material itself was cDNA or gDNA.

This clone has only a few counts. Authors' analysis steps: Scientists estimated how many nucleated cells there were by amplifying reference gene primers. Data came from immunoSEQ multiplex PCR; TCRdb stores just in-frame clones and leaves some out. V, J and clone size were drawn from that table, and D and trimming were deduced from the DNA. This sample has 150,000 to 200,000 clones, with approximately 87% found just once. Deletions cut 3 bases from V and 3 bases from J, with 14 bases between. CDR3 length: 15 amino acids. Germline CDR1 reads MDHEN; CDR2 reads SYDVKM. The receptor's source is a young man with active or convalescent COVID-19. This chain joins TRBV28 and TRBJ1-2; unclear D gene. The sample taken for sequencing was peripheral blood. CDR3 DNA sequence: TGTGCCAGCAGTTTTCGTGCCAGGTGGGACTATGGCTACACCTTC. It translates to CASSFRARWDYGYTF.